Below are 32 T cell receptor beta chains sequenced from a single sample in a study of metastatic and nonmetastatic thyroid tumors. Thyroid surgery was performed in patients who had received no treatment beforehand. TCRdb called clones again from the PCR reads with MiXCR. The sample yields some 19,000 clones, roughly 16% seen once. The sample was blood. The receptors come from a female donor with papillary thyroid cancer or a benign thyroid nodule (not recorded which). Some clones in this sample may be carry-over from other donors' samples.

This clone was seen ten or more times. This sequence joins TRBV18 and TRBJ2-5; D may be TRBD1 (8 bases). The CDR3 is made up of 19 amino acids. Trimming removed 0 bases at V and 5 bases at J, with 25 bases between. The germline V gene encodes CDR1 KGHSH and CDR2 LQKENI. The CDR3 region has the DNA TGTGCCAGCTCACCACCGGGAGGGGACAGGCGGTTGCGTTTGGAGACCCAGTACTTC. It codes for CASSPPGGDRRLRLETQYF. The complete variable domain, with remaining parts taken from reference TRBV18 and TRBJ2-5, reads NAGVMQNPRHLVRRRGQEARLRCSPMKGHSHVYWYRQLPEEGLKFMVYLQKENIIDESGMPKERFSAEFPKEGPSILRIQQVVRGDSAAYFCASSPPGGDRRLRLETQYFGPGTRLLVL.

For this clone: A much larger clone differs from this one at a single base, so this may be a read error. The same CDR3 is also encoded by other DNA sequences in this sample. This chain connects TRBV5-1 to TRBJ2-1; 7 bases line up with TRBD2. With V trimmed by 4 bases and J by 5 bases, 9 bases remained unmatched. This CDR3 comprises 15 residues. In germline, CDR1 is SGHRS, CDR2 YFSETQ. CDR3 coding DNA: TGCGCCAGCAGCCCCGGGACGAGCGGGGACAATGAGCAGTTCTTC. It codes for CASSPGTSGDNEQFF.

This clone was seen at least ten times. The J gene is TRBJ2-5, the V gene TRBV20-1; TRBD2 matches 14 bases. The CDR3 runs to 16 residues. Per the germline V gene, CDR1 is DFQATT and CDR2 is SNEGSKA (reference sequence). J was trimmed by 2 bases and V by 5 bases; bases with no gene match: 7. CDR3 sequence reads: CSADDRTSGRQETQYF. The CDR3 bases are TGCAGTGCTGACGACCGGACTAGCGGGAGGCAAGAGACCCAGTACTTC.

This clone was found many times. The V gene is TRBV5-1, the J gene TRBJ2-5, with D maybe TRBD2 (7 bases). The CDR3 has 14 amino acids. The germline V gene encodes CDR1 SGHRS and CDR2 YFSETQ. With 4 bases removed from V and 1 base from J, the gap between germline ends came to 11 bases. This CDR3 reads CASSLAGAQETQYF. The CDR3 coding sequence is TGCGCCAGCAGCCTGGCGGGGGCCCAAGAGACCCAGTACTTC.

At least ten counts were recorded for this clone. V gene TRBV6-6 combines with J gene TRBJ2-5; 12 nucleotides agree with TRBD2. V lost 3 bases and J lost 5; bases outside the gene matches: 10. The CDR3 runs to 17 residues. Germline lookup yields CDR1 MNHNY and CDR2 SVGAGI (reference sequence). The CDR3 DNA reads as TGTGCCAGCAGTTATTCGGCTAGCGGGAGGGCCTTGGAGACCCAGTACTTC. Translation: CASSYSASGRALETQYF.

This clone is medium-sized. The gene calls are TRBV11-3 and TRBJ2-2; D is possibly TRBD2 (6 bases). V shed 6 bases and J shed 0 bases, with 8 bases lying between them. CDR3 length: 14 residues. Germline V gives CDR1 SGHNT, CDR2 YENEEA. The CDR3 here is CASSRLANTGELFF. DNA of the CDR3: TGTGCCAGCAGTCGACTAGCGAACACCGGGGAGCTGTTTTTT.

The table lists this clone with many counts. The DNA of the CDR3 is TGTGCCAGCAGCTTAACCACAGGGGTAGATACGCAGTATTTT. This codes for CASSLTTGVDTQYF. V is TRBV7-2 and J is TRBJ2-3; 7 nucleotides align to TRBD1. The CDR3 is made up of 14 amino acids. After removal of 2 bases from V and 5 bases from J, the junction contained 4 bases not matched to a gene. CDR1 and CDR2 from the germline V gene are SGHTA and FQGNSA.

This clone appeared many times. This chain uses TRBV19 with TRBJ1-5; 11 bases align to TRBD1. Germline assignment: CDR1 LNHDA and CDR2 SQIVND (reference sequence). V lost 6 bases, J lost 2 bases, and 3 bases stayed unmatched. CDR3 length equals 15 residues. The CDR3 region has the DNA TGTGCCAGTAGCCGGACAGGGGGCGGCAATCAGCCCCAGCATTTT. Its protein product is CASSRTGGGNQPQHF. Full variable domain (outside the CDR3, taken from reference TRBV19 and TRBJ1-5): DGGITQSPKYLFRKEGQNVTLSCEQNLNHDAMYWYRQDPGQGLRLIYYSQIVNDFQKGDIAEGYSVSREKKESFPLTVTSAQKNPTAFYLCASSRTGGGNQPQHFGDGTRLSIL.

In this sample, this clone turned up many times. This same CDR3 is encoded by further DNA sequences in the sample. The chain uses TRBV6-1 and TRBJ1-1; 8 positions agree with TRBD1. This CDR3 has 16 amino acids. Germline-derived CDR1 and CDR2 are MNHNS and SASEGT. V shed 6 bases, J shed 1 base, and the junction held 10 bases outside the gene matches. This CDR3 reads CASRWDRILENTEAFF. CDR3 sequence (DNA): TGTGCCAGCAGATGGGACAGGATTTTAGAGAACACTGAAGCTTTCTTT.

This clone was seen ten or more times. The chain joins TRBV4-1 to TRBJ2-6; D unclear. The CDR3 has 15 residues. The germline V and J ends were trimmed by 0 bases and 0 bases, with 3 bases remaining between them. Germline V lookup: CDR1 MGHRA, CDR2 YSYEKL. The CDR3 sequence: CASSQDPSGANVLTF. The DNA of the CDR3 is TGCGCCAGCAGCCAAGATCCCTCTGGGGCCAACGTCCTGACTTTC.

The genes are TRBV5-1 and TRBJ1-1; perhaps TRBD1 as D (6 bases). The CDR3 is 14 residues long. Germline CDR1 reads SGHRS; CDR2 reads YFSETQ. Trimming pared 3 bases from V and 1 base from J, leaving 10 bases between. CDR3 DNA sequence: TGCGCCAGCAGCTCAGGGACAACGAACACTGAAGCTTTCTTT. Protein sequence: CASSSGTTNTEAFF.

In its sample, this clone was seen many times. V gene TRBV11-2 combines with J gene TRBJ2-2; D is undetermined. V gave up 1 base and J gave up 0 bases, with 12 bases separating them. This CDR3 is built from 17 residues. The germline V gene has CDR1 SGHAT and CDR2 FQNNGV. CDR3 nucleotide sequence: TGTGCCAGCAGCTTAGTACGGAGCGCAGCGAACACCGGGGAGCTGTTTTTT. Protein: CASSLVRSAANTGELFF.

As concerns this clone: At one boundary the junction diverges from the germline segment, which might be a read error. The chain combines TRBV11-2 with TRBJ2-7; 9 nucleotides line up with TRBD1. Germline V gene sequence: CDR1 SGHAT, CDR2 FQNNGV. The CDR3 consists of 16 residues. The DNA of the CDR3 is TGTGCCAGCAACTTAAGGGGCGGGACAGGGTCCTACGAGCAGTACTTC. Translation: CASNLRGGTGSYEQYF.

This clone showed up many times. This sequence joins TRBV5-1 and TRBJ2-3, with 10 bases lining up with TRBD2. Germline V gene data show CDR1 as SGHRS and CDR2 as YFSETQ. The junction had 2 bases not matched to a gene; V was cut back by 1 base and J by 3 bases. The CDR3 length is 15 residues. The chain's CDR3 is CASSLSSGRTDTQYF. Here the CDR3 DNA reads TGCGCCAGCAGCTTGTCTAGCGGGAGAACAGATACGCAGTATTTT.

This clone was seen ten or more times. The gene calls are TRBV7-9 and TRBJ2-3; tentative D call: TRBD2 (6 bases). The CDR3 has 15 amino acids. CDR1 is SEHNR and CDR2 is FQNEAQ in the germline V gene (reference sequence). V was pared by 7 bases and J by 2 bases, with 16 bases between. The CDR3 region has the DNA TGTGCCAGCAAAGCCCTCGGGACTGCCACAGATACGCAGTATTTT. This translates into CASKALGTATDTQYF.

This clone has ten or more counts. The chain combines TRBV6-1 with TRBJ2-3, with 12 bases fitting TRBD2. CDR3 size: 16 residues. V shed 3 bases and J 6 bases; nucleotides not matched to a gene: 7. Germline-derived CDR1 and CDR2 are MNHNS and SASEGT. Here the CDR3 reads CASSDPRLAGADTQYF. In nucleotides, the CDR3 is TGTGCCAGCAGTGATCCCCGACTAGCGGGAGCGGATACGCAGTATTTT.

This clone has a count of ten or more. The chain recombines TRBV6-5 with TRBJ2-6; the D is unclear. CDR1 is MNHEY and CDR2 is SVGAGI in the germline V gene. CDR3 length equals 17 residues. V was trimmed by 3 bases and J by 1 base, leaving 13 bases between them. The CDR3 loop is CASSYGILESGANVLTF. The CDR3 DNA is TGTGCCAGCAGTTATGGAATCTTAGAGTCTGGGGCCAACGTCCTGACTTTC.

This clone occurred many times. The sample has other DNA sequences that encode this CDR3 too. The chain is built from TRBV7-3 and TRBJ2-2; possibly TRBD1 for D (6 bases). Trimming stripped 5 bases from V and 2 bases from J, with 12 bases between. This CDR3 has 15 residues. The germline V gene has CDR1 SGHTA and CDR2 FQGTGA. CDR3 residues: CASSLLGGNTGELFF. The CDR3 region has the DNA TGTGCCAGCAGCCTACTAGGGGGTAACACCGGGGAGCTGTTTTTT.

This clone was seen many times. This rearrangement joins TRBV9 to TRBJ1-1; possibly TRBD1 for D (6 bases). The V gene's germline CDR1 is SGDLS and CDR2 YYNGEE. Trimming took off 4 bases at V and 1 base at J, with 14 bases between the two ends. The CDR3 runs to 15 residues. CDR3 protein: CASSTTGTPNTEAFF. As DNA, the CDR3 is TGTGCCAGCAGCACTACCGGGACACCGAACACTGAAGCTTTCTTT.

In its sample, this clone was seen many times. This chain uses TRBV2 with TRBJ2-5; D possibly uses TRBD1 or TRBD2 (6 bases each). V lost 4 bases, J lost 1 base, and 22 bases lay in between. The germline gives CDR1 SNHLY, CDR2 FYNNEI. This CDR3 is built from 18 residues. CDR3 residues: CASSGQGGGNLFQETQYF. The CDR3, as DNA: TGTGCCAGCAGTGGTCAAGGGGGAGGCAACCTCTTCCAAGAGACCCAGTACTTC.

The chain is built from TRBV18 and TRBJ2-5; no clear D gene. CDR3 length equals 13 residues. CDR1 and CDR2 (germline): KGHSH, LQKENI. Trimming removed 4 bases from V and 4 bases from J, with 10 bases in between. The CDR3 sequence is CASSQTVVETQYF. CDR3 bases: TGTGCCAGCTCACAAACAGTGGTAGAGACCCAGTACTTC.

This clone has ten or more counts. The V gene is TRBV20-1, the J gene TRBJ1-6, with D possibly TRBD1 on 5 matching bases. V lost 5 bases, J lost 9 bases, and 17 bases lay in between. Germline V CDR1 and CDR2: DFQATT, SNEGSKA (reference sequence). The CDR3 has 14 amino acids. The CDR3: CSAWGGSGGSPLHF. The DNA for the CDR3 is TGCAGTGCTTGGGGCGGGTCCGGGGGTTCACCCCTCCACTTT.

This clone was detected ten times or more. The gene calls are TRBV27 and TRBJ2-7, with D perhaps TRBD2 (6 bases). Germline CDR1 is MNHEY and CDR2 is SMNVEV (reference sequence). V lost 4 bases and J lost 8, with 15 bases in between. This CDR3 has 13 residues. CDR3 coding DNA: TGTGCCAGCAGTTCCCTCGGGGGTTGGAAGCAGTACTTC. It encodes CASSSLGGWKQYF.

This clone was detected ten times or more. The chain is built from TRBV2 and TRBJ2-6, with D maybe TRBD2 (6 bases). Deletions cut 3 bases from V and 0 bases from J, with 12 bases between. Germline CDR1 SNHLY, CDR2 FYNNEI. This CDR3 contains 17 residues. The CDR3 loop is CASSDGSGLSGANVLTF. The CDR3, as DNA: TGTGCCAGCAGTGACGGTAGCGGACTCTCTGGGGCCAACGTCCTGACTTTC.

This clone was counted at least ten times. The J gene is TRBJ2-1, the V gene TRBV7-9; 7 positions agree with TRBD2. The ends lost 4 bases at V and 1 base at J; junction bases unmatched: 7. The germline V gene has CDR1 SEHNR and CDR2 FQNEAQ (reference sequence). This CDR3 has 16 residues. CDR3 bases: TGTGCCAGCAGCTCCCGGGCGGGAGAATCCTACAATGAGCAGTTCTTC. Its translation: CASSSRAGESYNEQFF.

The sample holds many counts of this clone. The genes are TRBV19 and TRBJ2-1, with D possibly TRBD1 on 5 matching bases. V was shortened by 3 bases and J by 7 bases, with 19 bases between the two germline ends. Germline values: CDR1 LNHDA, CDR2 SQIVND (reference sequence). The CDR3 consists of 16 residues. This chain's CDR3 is CASSMPLATVKNEQFF. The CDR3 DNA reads TGTGCCAGTAGTATGCCACTCGCGACAGTCAAAAATGAGCAGTTCTTC.

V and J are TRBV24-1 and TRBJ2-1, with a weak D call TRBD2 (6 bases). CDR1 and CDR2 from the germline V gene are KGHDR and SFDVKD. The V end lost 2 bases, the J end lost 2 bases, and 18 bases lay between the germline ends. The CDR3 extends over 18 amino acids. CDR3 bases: TGTGCCACCAGTGATTATCCCCGCGGGACCTCTACCTACAATGAGCAGTTCTTC. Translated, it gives CATSDYPRGTSTYNEQFF.

CDR3 loop: CALDEGGYTF. DNA of the CDR3: TGTGCCTTAGACGAGGGTGGCTACACCTTC. The V and J genes are TRBV30 and TRBJ1-2; D is unresolved. V shed 7 bases and J shed 7 bases, with 10 bases lying between them. In germline, CDR1 is GTSNPN, CDR2 SVGIG (reference sequence). CDR3 length: 10 residues.

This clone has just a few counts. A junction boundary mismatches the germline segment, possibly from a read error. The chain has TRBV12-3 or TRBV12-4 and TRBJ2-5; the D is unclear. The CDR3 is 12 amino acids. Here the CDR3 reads CTSSIQWETQYF. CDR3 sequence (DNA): TGTACCAGCAGCATACAGTGGGAGACCCAGTACTTC.

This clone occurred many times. The CDR3 DNA follows: TGTGCCAGCAGTCTCAGCGGTATCGGGGACACCGGGGAGCTGTTTTTT. Translated: CASSLSGIGDTGELFF. This chain links TRBV28 with TRBJ2-2; a weak D match, TRBD2 (5 bases). The CDR3 loop spans 16 amino acids. Germline CDR1 reads MDHEN; CDR2 reads SYDVKM. V was trimmed by 5 bases and J by 3 bases, leaving 16 bases between them. Drawing the rest from reference TRBV28 and TRBJ2-2, the complete variable domain is DVKVTQSSRYLVKRTGEKVFLECVQDMDHENMFWYRQDPGLGLRLIYFSYDVKMKEKGDIPEGYSVSREKKERFSLILESASTNQTSMYLCASSLSGIGDTGELFFGEGSRLTVL.

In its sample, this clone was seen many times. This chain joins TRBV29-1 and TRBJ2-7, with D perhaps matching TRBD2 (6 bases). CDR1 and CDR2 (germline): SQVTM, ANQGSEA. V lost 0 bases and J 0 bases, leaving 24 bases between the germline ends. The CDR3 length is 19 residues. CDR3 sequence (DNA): TGCAGCGTTGAAGATCCCGAAGATCCAGGATTAGCGGACTCCTACGAGCAGTACTTC. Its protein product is CSVEDPEDPGLADSYEQYF.

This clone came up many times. The CDR3 here is CASSLRGRETQYF. Written as DNA, the CDR3 is TGTGCCAGCAGCCTCAGGGGGCGGGAGACCCAGTACTTC. The chain has TRBV27 and TRBJ2-5, with 8 positions matching TRBD1. V lost 6 bases and J lost 5; bases outside the gene matches: 5. Germline-derived CDR1 and CDR2 are MNHEY and SMNVEV (reference sequence). This CDR3 has 13 residues.